This T cell receptor beta chain was sequenced for a study of blood T cell repertoires in COVID-19. Across the study: Samples taken during acute and convalescent COVID-19 were collected in the United States, Italy and Spain. PBMCs, B-cell-depleted T cells, or T cells provided the cDNA or gDNA that made up the material.

Worth noting for this clone: In the same sample, other DNA sequences code for this CDR3.

Authors' analysis steps: Cell counts per sample came from amplifying reference gene primers. Method: immunoSEQ multiplex PCR; TCRdb's copy keeps in-frame clones and lacks some. That table gives V, J and clone size, and the DNA gave D and trimming. The table lists roughly 700,000 clones, 85% to 90% of them singletons. In germline, CDR1 is SGDLS, CDR2 YYNGEE. The CDR3 length is 15 residues. V was shortened by 0 bases and J by 0 bases, with 10 bases between the two germline ends. Sequenced material: peripheral blood. The chain is built from TRBV9 and TRBJ2-7; D uncertain. The source of this sequence is a young woman with acute or convalescent COVID-19. This CDR3 is CASSVGGPSSYEQYF. The DNA for the CDR3 is TGTGCCAGCAGCGTAGGTGGCCCTAGCTCCTACGAGCAGTACTTC. Combining the CDR3 with reference TRBV9 and TRBJ2-7 gives the whole variable domain DSGVTQTPKHLITATGQRVTLRCSPRSGDLSVYWYQQSLDQGLQFLIQYYNGEERAKGNILERFSAQQFPDLHSELNLSSLELGDSALYFCASSVGGPSSYEQYFGPGTRLTVT.